The T cell receptor beta chain under discussion was sequenced for a study of response to subunit inactivated influenza vaccine. The study's findings and limits: The authors suggested that few new T cells are recruited per seasonal influenza vaccination.

Looked up from germline, CDR1 is SGHTA and CDR2 is FQGNSA. CDR3 length: 15 amino acids. The junction had 6 bases not matched to a gene; V was cut back by 6 bases and J by 4 bases. MiXCR, applied by TCRdb to the RT-PCR reads, yields one record per CDR3 protein. The top ten clones hold around 10% of a sample with about 700,000 distinct CDR3 sequences, 15% to 19% of them seen once. This clonotype showed up many times. What it recognizes is unknown. This TCR was sampled from a man in his fifties or sixties who received an inactivated influenza vaccine. The starting material was PBMCs from blood, obtained 11 to 12 days after vaccination. This chain links TRBV7-2 with TRBJ2-1; 10 bases agree with TRBD2. CDR3 loop: CASRPTSGAYNEQFF. The CDR3 region has the DNA TGTGCCAGCAGGCCTACTAGCGGGGCTTACAATGAGCAGTTCTTC. The whole variable domain, remainder taken from reference TRBV7-2 and TRBJ2-1, is GAGVSQSPSNKVTEKGKDVELRCDPISGHTALYWYRQSLGQGLEFLIYFQGNSAPDKSGLPSDRFSAERTGGSVSTLTIQRTQQEDSAVYLCASRPTSGAYNEQFFGPGTRLTVL.